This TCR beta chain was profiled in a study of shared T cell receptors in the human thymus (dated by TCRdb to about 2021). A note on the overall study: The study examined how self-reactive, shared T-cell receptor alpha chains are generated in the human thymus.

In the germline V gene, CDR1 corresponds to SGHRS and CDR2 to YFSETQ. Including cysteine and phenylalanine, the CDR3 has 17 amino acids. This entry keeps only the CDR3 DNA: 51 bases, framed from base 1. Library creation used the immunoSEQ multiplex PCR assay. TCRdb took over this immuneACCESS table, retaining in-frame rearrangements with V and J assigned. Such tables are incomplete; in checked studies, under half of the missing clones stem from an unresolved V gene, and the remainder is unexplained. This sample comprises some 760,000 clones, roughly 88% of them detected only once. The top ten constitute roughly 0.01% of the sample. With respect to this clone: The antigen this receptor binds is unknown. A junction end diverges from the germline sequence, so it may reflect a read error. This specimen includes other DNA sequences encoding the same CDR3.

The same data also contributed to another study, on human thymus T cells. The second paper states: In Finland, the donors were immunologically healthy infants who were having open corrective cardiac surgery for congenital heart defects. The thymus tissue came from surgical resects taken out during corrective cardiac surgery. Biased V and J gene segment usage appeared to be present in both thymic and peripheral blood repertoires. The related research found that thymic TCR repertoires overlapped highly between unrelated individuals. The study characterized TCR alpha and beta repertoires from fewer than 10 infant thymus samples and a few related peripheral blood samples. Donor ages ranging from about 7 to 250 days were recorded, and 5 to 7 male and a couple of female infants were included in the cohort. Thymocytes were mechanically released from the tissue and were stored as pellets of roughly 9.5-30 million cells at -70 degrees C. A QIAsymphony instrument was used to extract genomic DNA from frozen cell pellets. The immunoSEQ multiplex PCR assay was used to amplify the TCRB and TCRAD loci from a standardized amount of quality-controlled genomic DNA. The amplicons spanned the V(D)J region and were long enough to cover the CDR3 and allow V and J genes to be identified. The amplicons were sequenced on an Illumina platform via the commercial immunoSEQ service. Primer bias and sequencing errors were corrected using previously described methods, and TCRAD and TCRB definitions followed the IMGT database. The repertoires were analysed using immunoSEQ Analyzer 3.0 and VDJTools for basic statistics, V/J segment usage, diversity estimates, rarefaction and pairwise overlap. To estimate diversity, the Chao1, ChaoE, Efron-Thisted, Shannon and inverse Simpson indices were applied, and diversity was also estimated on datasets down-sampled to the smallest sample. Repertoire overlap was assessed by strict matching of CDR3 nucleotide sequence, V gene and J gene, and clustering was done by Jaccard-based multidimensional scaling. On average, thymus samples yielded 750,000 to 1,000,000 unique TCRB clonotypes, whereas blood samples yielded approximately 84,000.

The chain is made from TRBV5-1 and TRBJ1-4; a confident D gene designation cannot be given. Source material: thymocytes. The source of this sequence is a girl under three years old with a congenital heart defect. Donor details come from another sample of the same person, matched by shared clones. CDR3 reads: CASSSTGASHTNEKLFF. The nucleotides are TGCGCCAGCAGCTCCACCGGAGCCAGCCATACTAATGAAAAGCTGTTTTTT.